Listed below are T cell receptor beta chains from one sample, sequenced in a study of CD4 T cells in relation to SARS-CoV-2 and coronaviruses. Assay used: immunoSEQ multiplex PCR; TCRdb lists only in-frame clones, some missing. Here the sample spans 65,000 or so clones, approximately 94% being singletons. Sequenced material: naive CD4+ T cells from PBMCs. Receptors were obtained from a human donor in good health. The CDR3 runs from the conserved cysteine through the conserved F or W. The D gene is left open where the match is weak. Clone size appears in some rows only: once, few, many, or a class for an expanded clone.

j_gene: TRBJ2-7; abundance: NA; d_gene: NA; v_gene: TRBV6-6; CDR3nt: TGTGCCAGCCTCCGGGGCTCCGGAGGGGCCTACGAGCAGTACTTC; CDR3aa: CASLRGSGGAYEQYF
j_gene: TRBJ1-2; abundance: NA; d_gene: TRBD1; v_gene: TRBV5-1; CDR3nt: TGCGCCAGCAGCTTGGACCCCGGGACAGGACTTAACTATGGCTACACCTTC; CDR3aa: CASSLDPGTGLNYGYTF
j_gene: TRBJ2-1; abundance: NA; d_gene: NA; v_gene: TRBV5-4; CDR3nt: TGTGCCAGCAGCTTGGCCGACCCTTACAATGAGCAGTTCTTC; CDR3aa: CASSLADPYNEQFF
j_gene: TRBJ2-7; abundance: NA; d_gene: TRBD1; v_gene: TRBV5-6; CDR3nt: TGTGCCAGCACCATACAGGGGAACTCCTACGAGCAGTACTTC; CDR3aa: CASTIQGNSYEQYF
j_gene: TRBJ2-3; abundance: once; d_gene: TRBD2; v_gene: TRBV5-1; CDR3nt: TGCGCCAGCAGTTTGATAGCGGGAAGCACAGATACGCAGTATTTT; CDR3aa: CASSLIAGSTDTQYF
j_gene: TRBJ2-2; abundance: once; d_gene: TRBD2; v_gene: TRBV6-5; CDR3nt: TGTGCCAGCAGGTCTTCGACTAGCGGGAGGGAGCTGTTTTTT; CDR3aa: CASRSSTSGRELFF
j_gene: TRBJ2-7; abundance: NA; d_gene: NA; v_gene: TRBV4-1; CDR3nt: TGCGCCAGCAGCCAAGGTCACGGAGGAACCTACGAGCAGTACTTC; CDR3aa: CASSQGHGGTYEQYF
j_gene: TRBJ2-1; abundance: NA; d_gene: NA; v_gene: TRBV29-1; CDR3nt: TGCAGCGTTCCAGGGCCTAGCTCCTACAATGAGCAGTTCTTC; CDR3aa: CSVPGPSSYNEQFF
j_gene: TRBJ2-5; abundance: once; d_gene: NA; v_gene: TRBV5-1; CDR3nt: TGCGCCAGCAGCTTGGTGGGACTCCCGGCGGAGACCCAGTACTTC; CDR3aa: CASSLVGLPAETQYF
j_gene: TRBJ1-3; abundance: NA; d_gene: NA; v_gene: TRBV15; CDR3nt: TGTGCCACCAGCAGAGATCTCACAGACTACTCTGGAAACACCATATATTTT; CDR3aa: CATSRDLTDYSGNTIYF
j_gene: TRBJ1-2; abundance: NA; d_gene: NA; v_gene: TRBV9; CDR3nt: TGTGCCAGCAGCGTAGGGCGGAATACTAACTATGGCTACACCTTC; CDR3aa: CASSVGRNTNYGYTF
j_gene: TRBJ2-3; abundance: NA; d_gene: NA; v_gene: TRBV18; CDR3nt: TGTGCCAGCTTCAGGGGTGGGGGGGAATATTTAAATAGCACAGATACGCAGTATTTT; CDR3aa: CASFRGGGEYLNSTDTQYF
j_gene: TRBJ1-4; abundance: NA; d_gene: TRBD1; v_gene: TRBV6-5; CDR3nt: TGTGCCAGCAGTTACTCGGCTACAGGGGGCGGTGAAAAACTGTTTTTT; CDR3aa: CASSYSATGGGEKLFF
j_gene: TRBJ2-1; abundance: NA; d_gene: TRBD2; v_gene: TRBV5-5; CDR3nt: TGTGCCAGCAACCCCCTCGGGGGGGGTTACAATGAGCAGTTCTTC; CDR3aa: CASNPLGGGYNEQFF